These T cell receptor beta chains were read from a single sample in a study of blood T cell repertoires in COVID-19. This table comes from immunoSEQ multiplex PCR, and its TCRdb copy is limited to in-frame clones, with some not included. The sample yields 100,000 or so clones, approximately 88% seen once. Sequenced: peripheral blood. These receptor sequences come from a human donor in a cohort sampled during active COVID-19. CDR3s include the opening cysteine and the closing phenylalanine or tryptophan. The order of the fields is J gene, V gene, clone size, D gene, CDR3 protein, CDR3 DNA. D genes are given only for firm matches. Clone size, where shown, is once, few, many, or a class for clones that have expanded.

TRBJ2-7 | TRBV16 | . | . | CASSQFAWTERESYEQYF | TGTGCCAGCAGCCAGTTCGCCTGGACAGAAAGGGAAAGCTACGAGCAGTACTTC
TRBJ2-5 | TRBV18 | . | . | CASSPGTPHETQYF | TGTGCCAGCTCACCCGGGACACCCCATGAGACCCAGTACTTC
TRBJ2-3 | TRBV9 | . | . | CASSAVTDTQYF | TGTGCCAGCAGCGCTGTCACAGATACGCAGTATTTT
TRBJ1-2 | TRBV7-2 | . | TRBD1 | CASSLGGQPSGYTF | TGTGCCAGCAGCTTAGGGGGACAGCCAAGTGGCTACACCTTC
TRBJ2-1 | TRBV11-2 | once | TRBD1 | CASSQGRGPHNEQFF | TGTGCCAGCAGCCAGGGCAGGGGGCCACACAATGAGCAGTTCTTC
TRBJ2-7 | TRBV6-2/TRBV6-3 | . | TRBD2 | CASSYQLAGPSYEQYF | TGTGCCAGCAGTTACCAGCTAGCGGGCCCCTCCTACGAGCAGTACTTC
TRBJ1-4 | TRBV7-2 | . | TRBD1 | CASSLFSATGGSNEKLFF | TGTGCCAGCAGCTTATTTTCGGCAACAGGGGGTTCTAATGAAAAACTGTTTTTT
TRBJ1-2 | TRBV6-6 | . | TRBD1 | CASSGAGRGDGYTF | TGTGCCAGCAGTGGGGCGGGCAGGGGGGATGGCTACACCTTC
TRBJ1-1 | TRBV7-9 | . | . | CASSSQGQPEAFF | TGTGCCAGCAGCTCCCAAGGACAACCTGAAGCTTTCTTT
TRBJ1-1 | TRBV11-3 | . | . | CASSALGHLTPEAFF | TGTGCCAGCAGCGCCCTAGGACATTTAACCCCTGAAGCTTTCTTT
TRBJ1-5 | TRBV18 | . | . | CASSGGNSNQPQHF | TGTGCCAGCTCAGGAGGGAATAGCAATCAGCCCCAGCATTTT
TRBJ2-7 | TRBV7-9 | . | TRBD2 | CASSPGLAGPGEQYF | TGTGCCAGCAGCCCCGGACTAGCGGGGCCGGGAGAGCAGTACTTC
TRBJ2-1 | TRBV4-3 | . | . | CASSQDGLSSGSGIYNEQFF | TGCGCCAGCAGCCAAGATGGCCTTTCCTCGGGTAGCGGTATTTACAATGAGCAGTTCTTC
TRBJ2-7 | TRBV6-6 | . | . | CASSYLGQSYEQYF | TGTGCCAGCAGTTACCTAGGACAATCCTACGAGCAGTACTTC
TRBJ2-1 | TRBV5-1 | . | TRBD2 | CASSPGGLAGGWNEQFF | TGCGCCAGCAGCCCCGGCGGGCTAGCGGGGGGATGGAATGAGCAGTTCTTC
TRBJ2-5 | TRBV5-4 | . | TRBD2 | CASSLASSGGAQETQYF | TGTGCCAGCAGCTTGGCGTCTAGCGGGGGGGCCCAAGAGACCCAGTACTTC
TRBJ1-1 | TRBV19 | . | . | CASSIIGGSNTEAFF | TGTGCCAGTAGTATTATCGGGGGGTCGAACACTGAAGCTTTCTTT
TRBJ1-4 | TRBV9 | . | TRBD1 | CASSAGQLNEKLFF | TGTGCCAGCAGCGCGGGACAGCTTAATGAAAAACTGTTTTTT
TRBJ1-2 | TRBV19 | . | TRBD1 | CASSLSPWDRRETF | TGTGCCAGTAGTCTTTCGCCCTGGGACAGGAGGGAAACCTTC
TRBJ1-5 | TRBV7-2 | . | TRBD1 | CASSYRGGDNQPQHF | TGTGCCAGCAGCTATCGAGGGGGCGACAATCAGCCCCAGCATTTT
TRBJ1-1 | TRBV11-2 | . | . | CASSLTGGTEAFF | TGTGCCAGCAGCTTAACGGGGGGCACTGAAGCTTTCTTT
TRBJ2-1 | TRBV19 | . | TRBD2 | CASTDQLAGFSNEQFF | TGTGCCAGTACCGACCAACTAGCGGGGTTTAGTAATGAGCAGTTCTTC
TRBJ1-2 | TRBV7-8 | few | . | CASSLREAWYGYTF | TGTGCCAGCAGCTTACGGGAGGCGTGGTATGGCTACACCTTC
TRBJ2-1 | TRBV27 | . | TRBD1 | CASSKWDRGLNEQFF | TGTGCCAGCTCTAAATGGGACAGGGGGCTTAATGAGCAGTTCTTC
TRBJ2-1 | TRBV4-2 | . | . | CASSQDLANYNEQFF | TGTGCCAGCAGCCAAGATCTAGCGAACTACAATGAGCAGTTCTTC
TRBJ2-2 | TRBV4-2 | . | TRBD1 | CASSLKQGDTGELFF | TGTGCCAGCAGCCTTAAACAGGGGGACACCGGGGAGCTGTTTTTT
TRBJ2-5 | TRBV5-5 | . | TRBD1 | CASSFTQGAGQETQYF | TGTGCCAGCAGCTTCACCCAGGGGGCGGGACAAGAGACCCAGTACTTC
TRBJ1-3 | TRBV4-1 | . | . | CASSQDIAFGNTIYF | TGCGCCAGCAGCCAAGACATCGCGTTTGGAAACACCATATATTTT
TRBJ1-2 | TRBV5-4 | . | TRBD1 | CASSLEVAGGGYTF | TGTGCCAGCAGCTTGGAGGTGGCAGGGGGAGGCTACACCTTC
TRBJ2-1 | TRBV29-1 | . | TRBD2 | CSVVAGASSYNEQFF | TGCAGCGTTGTAGCGGGGGCTAGCTCCTACAATGAGCAGTTCTTC
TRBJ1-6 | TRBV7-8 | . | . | CASRTGVNSPLHF | TGTGCCAGCCGCACGGGAGTAAATTCACCCCTCCACTTT
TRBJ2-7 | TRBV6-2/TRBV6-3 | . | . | CASSLSRQVLSYEQYF | TGTGCCAGCAGCCTCTCACGACAGGTTCTCTCCTACGAGCAGTACTTC
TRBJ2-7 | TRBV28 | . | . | CASTSGGTATYEQYF | TGTGCCAGCACTTCCGGAGGGACAGCAACCTACGAGCAGTACTTC
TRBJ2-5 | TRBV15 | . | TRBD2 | CATSRGRTSGGGTQYF | TGTGCCACCAGCAGGGGTCGGACTAGCGGGGGAGGGACCCAGTACTTC
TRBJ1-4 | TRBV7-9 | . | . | CASSPSGGVQEKLFF | TGTGCCAGCAGCCCTTCCGGGGGGGTCCAAGAAAAACTGTTTTTT
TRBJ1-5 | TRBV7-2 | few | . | CASSRTLTSNQPQHF | TGTGCCAGCAGCCGGACACTCACCAGCAATCAGCCCCAGCATTTT
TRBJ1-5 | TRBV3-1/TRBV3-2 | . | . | CASSQGAPSNQPQHF | TGTGCCAGCAGCCAAGGGGCGCCTAGCAATCAGCCCCAGCATTTT
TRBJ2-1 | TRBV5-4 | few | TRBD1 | CASSLTGGGYNEQFF | TGTGCCAGCAGCTTGACAGGGGGCGGTTACAATGAGCAGTTCTTC